The clone carrying this T cell receptor (beta chain) was observed a single time. Its specificity is not known. Only in-frame clones appear in the TCRdb table, and some are missing; sequencing was by immunoSEQ multiplex PCR. The table includes some 150,000 clones, around 92% detected once. This specimen comes from a study of T cell responses to AZD1222 COVID-19 vaccine. Whole-study results and caveats: Increases in Spike-specific TCR breadth and depth were seen after two AZD1222 doses.

The CDR3 loop spans 15 amino acids. Germline V CDR1 and CDR2: LNHDA, SQIVND (reference sequence). V gave up 0 bases and J gave up 5 bases, with 14 bases separating them. This chain uses TRBV19 with TRBJ2-7; D is possibly TRBD1 (7 bases). The clonotype was recovered from an adult who received the AZD1222 COVID-19 vaccine. The specimen comprised peripheral blood, sampled 28 days after the second AZD1222 dose. CDR3 in amino acids: CASSIDRGRGDEQYF. CDR3 nucleotides: TGTGCCAGTAGTATAGATCGTGGCAGGGGGGACGAGCAGTACTTC.